The 21 T cell receptor beta chains presented below share a single source sample, sequenced in a study of T cell responses to AZD1222 COVID-19 vaccine. TCRdb's table, derived via immunoSEQ multiplex PCR, lists solely in-frame clones and lacks some. The sample comprises approximately 130,000 clones, 93% of which are singletons, and roughly 0.96% rests with the top ten. The sample here was peripheral blood, taken on day 0 of AZD1222 vaccination. These receptors came from an adult in good health.

The chain links TRBV10-3 to TRBJ1-1; tentative D call: TRBD1 (5 bases). CDR1 and CDR2 from the germline V gene are ENHRY and SYGVKD. CDR3 size: 13 residues. V gave up 7 bases and J gave up 1 base, with 10 bases separating them. CDR3 residues: CAIMGGGNTEAFF. The CDR3 DNA follows: TGTGCCATCATGGGTGGGGGGAACACTGAAGCTTTCTTT.

The CDR3, as DNA: TGTGCCAGCAGCCCCCAGGTGGGCAGCGGTGACGGCTACACCTTC. This translates into CASSPQVGSGDGYTF. The chain recombines TRBV9 with TRBJ1-2; D not certain. The CDR3 spans 15 residues. Trimming removed 4 bases at V and 8 bases at J, with 21 bases between. In germline, CDR1 is SGDLS, CDR2 YYNGEE.

This sequence joins TRBV29-1 and TRBJ2-2; unclear D gene. The CDR3 consists of 12 residues. CDR1 is SQVTM and CDR2 is ANQGSEA in the germline V gene. The V and J ends lost 5 bases and 6 bases respectively, with 10 bases between them. The CDR3, as DNA: TGCAGCGTTATGCCTCAGGCCGGGGAGCTGTTTTTT. Its protein is CSVMPQAGELFF.

The rearrangement uses TRBV6-5 and TRBJ1-2, with 9 nucleotides matching TRBD1. Germline V gene sequence: CDR1 MNHEY, CDR2 SVGAGI. The CDR3 extends over 15 amino acids. The V and J ends lost 10 bases and 8 bases, in that order; junction bases with no gene match: 17. CDR3 protein: CATLPGTGTGRGYTF. The CDR3 DNA reads TGTGCCACCCTACCGGGGACCGGGACAGGGAGAGGCTACACCTTC.

V and J are TRBV9 and TRBJ2-7, with 10 bases fitting TRBD1. This CDR3 spans 14 amino acids. Germline CDR1 reads SGDLS; CDR2 reads YYNGEE. V lost 6 bases to trimming and J lost 6 bases; unmatched junction nucleotides: 9. The CDR3 here is CASTPGTGAGEQYF. CDR3 coding DNA: TGTGCCAGCACTCCCGGGACAGGGGCCGGCGAGCAGTACTTC.

The chain has TRBV6-1 and TRBJ2-1; TRBD2 matches at 8 bases. The germline CDR1 and CDR2 sequences are MNHNS and SASEGT. V shed 2 bases and J 7 bases; nucleotides not matched to a gene: 7. The CDR3 loop spans 15 amino acids. CDR3 nucleotide sequence: TGTGCCAGCAGTGAACTAACGGGGGGGCCAAATGAGCAGTTCTTC. Translating gives CASSELTGGPNEQFF.

V gene TRBV21-1 combines with J gene TRBJ1-5. TRBV21-1 is assigned pseudogene status. The CDR3 spans 17 residues. The CDR3 DNA follows: TGTGCCAGCAGCAAAGTATGTACCGGAGGGGAAAATCAGCCCCAGCATTTT. This sequence encodes CASSKVCTGGENQPQHF.

A single count supports this clone. The chain recombines TRBV12-3 or TRBV12-4 with TRBJ1-2; no clear D. The CDR3 runs to 13 residues. V lost 6 bases and J lost 2, with 10 bases in between. CDR3 nucleotide sequence: TGTGCCAGCAGGGACCGGATGAACTATGGCTACACCTTC. Translation: CASRDRMNYGYTF.

J is TRBJ2-3 and V is TRBV6-5; D gene ambiguous. This CDR3 region has 15 residues. Trimming stripped 8 bases from V and 5 bases from J, with 20 bases between. Per germline, CDR1 MNHEY and CDR2 SVGAGI. The CDR3 nucleotides read TGTGCCAGCCGGCTGGGTGGGTATTTAGGAGATACGCAGTATTTT. It translates to CASRLGGYLGDTQYF.

This chain joins TRBV5-1 and TRBJ1-1; maybe TRBD1 (5 bases). V was cut by 0 bases and J by 8 bases, with 20 bases left in between. This CDR3 is 16 amino acids long. CDR1 and CDR2 from the germline V gene are SGHRS and YFSETQ. DNA of the CDR3: TGCGCCAGCAGCTTGGGCCTCGGGGAGGGGCGTAACGAAGCTTTCTTT. Encoded protein: CASSLGLGEGRNEAFF.

The rearrangement joins TRBV5-4 to TRBJ2-7; D may be TRBD1 or TRBD2 (7 bases each). Germline CDR1 SGHNT, CDR2 YYREEE (reference sequence). Trimming left V 4 bases short and J 4 bases short, with 24 bases between. This CDR3 region has 17 residues. For the CDR3, the DNA is TGTGCCAGCAGCGGGTACACCTCCAGGGGGGGTCGGTACGAGCAGTACTTC. Residues: CASSGYTSRGGRYEQYF.

Of note for this clone: This CDR3 is also generated by other DNA sequences in the sample. V is TRBV18 and J is TRBJ2-3; D ambiguous. V was shortened by 3 bases and J by 1 base, with 5 bases between the two germline ends. Germline values: CDR1 KGHSH, CDR2 LQKENI. The CDR3 totals 13 residues. CDR3 nucleotides: TGTGCCAGCTCACCGACCCGCACAGATACGCAGTATTTT. Its protein product is CASSPTRTDTQYF.

The chain joins TRBV18 to TRBJ2-5; D unresolved. CDR1 is KGHSH, CDR2 LQKENI, per germline. The CDR3 spans 14 residues. Trimming cost V 2 bases and J 2 bases, with 9 bases left between them. Written as DNA, the CDR3 is TGTGCCAGCTCACCAAACTCCGGGCAAGAGACCCAGTACTTC. This sequence encodes CASSPNSGQETQYF.

J is TRBJ1-1 and V is TRBV5-1; D not resolved. Trimming took off 3 bases at V and 4 bases at J, with 13 bases between the two ends. CDR1 is SGHRS, CDR2 YFSETQ, per germline. The CDR3 has 14 amino acids. The CDR3 loop reads CASSYDPVGTEAFF. For the CDR3, the DNA is TGCGCCAGCAGCTACGACCCGGTTGGCACTGAAGCTTTCTTT.

The chain joins TRBV6-2 or TRBV6-3 to TRBJ2-1; the D call may be TRBD1 or TRBD2 (5 bases each). Trimming removed 6 bases at V and 4 bases at J, with 16 bases between. The germline CDR1 and CDR2 sequences are MNHEY and SVGEGT. The CDR3 is 15 residues long. The CDR3 spells CASSPRGVIYNEQFF. The CDR3 nucleotides read TGTGCCAGCAGCCCCAGAGGGGTCATTTACAATGAGCAGTTCTTC.

The J gene is TRBJ1-1, the V gene TRBV21-1; the DNA was not compared with TRBD1, the D call given in the table. TRBV21-1 is a recognized pseudogene. CDR3 length equals 17 residues. CDR3 bases: TGTGCCAGCAGCAAAGCCCAGTGCCAGGGAAAGAACACTGAAGCTTTCTTT. Translated, it gives CASSKAQCQGKNTEAFF.

V is TRBV19 and J is TRBJ1-2; possible D gene TRBD1, 5 bases. Trimming cost V 6 bases and J 3 bases, with 11 bases left between them. The germline V gene has CDR1 LNHDA and CDR2 SQIVND (reference sequence). CDR3 length: 13 residues. The CDR3 DNA reads TGTGCCAGTAGCCCAGGGCAGTACTATGGCTACACCTTC. It is translated as CASSPGQYYGYTF. Complete variable domain (other parts from reference TRBV19 and TRBJ1-2): DGGITQSPKYLFRKEGQNVTLSCEQNLNHDAMYWYRQDPGQGLRLIYYSQIVNDFQKGDIAEGYSVSREKKESFPLTVTSAQKNPTAFYLCASSPGQYYGYTFGSGTRLTVV.

This chain links TRBV7-9 with TRBJ1-6; TRBD1 aligns across 7 bases. Germline-derived CDR1 and CDR2 are SEHNR and FQNEAQ (reference sequence). The V gene end was trimmed by 2 bases and the J gene end by 9 bases; junction bases not matched to a gene: 7. The CDR3 has 15 residues. CDR3 DNA sequence: TGTGCCAGCAGCTTAAGGGGGACAGAGGGTTCACCCCTCCACTTT. Protein: CASSLRGTEGSPLHF.

This sequence joins TRBV20-1 and TRBJ1-2; 8 nucleotides agree with TRBD1. The germline gives CDR1 DFQATT, CDR2 SNEGSKA (reference sequence). There are 11 residues in the CDR3. The CDR3 region is CSTDRGIGYTF. In DNA form, the CDR3 reads TGCAGCACAGACAGGGGTATTGGCTACACCTTC.

The chain recombines TRBV5-1 with TRBJ1-2; weak D call: TRBD1 (6 bases). V was cut by 2 bases and J by 2 bases, with 10 bases left in between. The CDR3 runs to 14 residues. Germline loops: CDR1 SGHRS, CDR2 YFSETQ. This CDR3 reads CASSFLQGNYGYTF. The DNA of the CDR3 is TGCGCCAGCAGCTTCTTACAGGGAAACTATGGCTACACCTTC. Full variable domain (outside the CDR3, taken from reference TRBV5-1 and TRBJ1-2): KAGVTQTPRYLIKTRGQQVTLSCSPISGHRSVSWYQQTPGQGLQFLFEYFSETQRNKGNFPGRFSGRQFSNSRSEMNVSTLELGDSALYLCASSFLQGNYGYTFGSGTRLTVV.

The J gene is TRBJ2-6, the V gene TRBV7-2; D is unclear. Germline-derived CDR1 and CDR2 are SGHTA and FQGNSA. This CDR3 is built from 14 residues. Between the trimmed V and J ends, which lost 3 bases and 0 bases, there was a span of 3 bases. The CDR3 nucleotides are TGTGCCAGCAGCTTGGGCTCTGGGGCCAACGTCCTGACTTTC. This encodes CASSLGSGANVLTF.